A single sample gave rise to the 24 T cell receptor beta chains below, sequenced in a study of T cells after yellow fever vaccination. TCRdb re-called the 5' RACE reads through MiXCR, storing one row per CDR3 protein. Among around 310,000 distinct CDR3 sequences listed, 3.6% were seen once. The sequenced sample was PBMCs, obtained on the day of the yellow fever booster vaccination. The receptors shown here come from a man between 18 and 29 years old who received the YFV17D yellow fever vaccine.

This clonotype was detected only a few times. The genes are TRBV28 and TRBJ2-7; TRBD1 aligns across 12 bases. The V gene's germline CDR1 is MDHEN and CDR2 SYDVKM. The ends lost 5 bases at V and 3 bases at J; junction bases unmatched: 8. CDR3 length: 16 residues. The CDR3 is CASSPGGTGGFYEQYV. CDR3 DNA sequence: TGTGCCAGCAGTCCAGGGGGGACAGGGGGCTTCTACGAGCAGTACGTC.

This clonotype was counted a few times. CDR3 coding DNA: TGTGCCAGCAGCTTATTCGGGATCCCAGATACGCAGTATTTT. Translation: CASSLFGIPDTQYF. The rearrangement links TRBV7-2 to TRBJ2-3, with D possibly TRBD2 on 5 matching bases. Germline assignment: CDR1 SGHTA and CDR2 FQGNSA. The CDR3 consists of 14 residues. V was cut by 2 bases and J by 4 bases, with 10 bases left in between. The full variable domain, completed using reference TRBV7-2 and TRBJ2-3, is GAGVSQSPSNKVTEKGKDVELRCDPISGHTALYWYRQSLGQGLEFLIYFQGNSAPDKSGLPSDRFSAERTGGSVSTLTIQRTQQEDSAVYLCASSLFGIPDTQYFGPGTRLTVL.

This clonotype was observed at least ten times. This chain joins TRBV20-1 and TRBJ2-7; D remains ambiguous. CDR3 length: 13 residues. V lost 5 bases and J 0 bases, leaving 11 bases between the germline ends. Germline V gives CDR1 DFQATT, CDR2 SNEGSKA (reference sequence). In DNA form, the CDR3 reads TGCAGTGCTGGGGATCTGGGCTCCTACGAGCAGTACTTC. Amino acids: CSAGDLGSYEQYF.

This clonotype was observed many times. J is TRBJ2-1 and V is TRBV5-1, with D perhaps TRBD1 (5 bases). Germline CDR1 and CDR2: SGHRS and YFSETQ. The germline V and J ends were trimmed by 4 bases and 0 bases, with 17 bases remaining between them. CDR3 length equals 17 residues. For the CDR3, the DNA is TGCGCCAGCAGCCGATGGGGCCGATCAAGCTCCTACAATGAGCAGTTCTTC. Protein: CASSRWGRSSSYNEQFF.

This clonotype was counted ten times or more. V is TRBV5-1 and J is TRBJ2-3; D not certain. Germline CDR1 SGHRS, CDR2 YFSETQ. Trimming pared 1 base from V and 0 bases from J, leaving 9 bases between. The CDR3 has 15 residues. The CDR3 DNA follows: TGCGCCAGCAGCTTGAACCGCGGAAGCACAGATACGCAGTATTTT. This codes for CASSLNRGSTDTQYF.

This clonotype came up a few times. The chain combines TRBV10-3 with TRBJ2-4, with D uncertain. There are 16 residues in the CDR3. V was pared by 3 bases and J by 0 bases, with 12 bases between. In germline, CDR1 is ENHRY, CDR2 SYGVKD. The CDR3: CAISELTALAKNIQYF. Here the CDR3 DNA reads TGTGCCATCAGTGAATTGACGGCTCTAGCCAAAAACATTCAGTACTTC.

This clonotype was found a few times. This chain joins TRBV20-1 and TRBJ2-3; 7 bases are a match to TRBD2. The germline gives CDR1 DFQATT, CDR2 SNEGSKA (reference sequence). The CDR3 is 14 residues long. With V trimmed by 6 bases and J by 2 bases, 8 bases remained unmatched. The CDR3, as DNA: TGCAGTGCCTCGAGCGGGACCTACACAGATACGCAGTATTTT. Translation: CSASSGTYTDTQYF.

This clonotype was counted ten times or more. J is TRBJ1-5 and V is TRBV9; a possible D gene is TRBD1 (5 bases). The germline V gene has CDR1 SGDLS and CDR2 YYNGEE. The CDR3 has 15 amino acids. Trimming pared 3 bases from V and 0 bases from J, leaving 10 bases between. The CDR3 here is CASSGEGNSNQPQHF. In DNA, the CDR3 is TGTGCCAGCAGCGGCGAGGGGAATAGCAATCAGCCCCAGCATTTT.

This clonotype has at least ten counts. The chain is built from TRBV11-2 and TRBJ2-3; D unclear. Germline CDR1 is SGHAT and CDR2 is FQNNGV. Between the trimmed V and J ends, which lost 4 bases and 2 bases, there was a span of 10 bases. The CDR3 contains 14 residues. The CDR3 sequence: CASSSPGPTDTQYF. The CDR3 nucleotides are TGTGCCAGCAGCTCCCCTGGGCCCACAGATACGCAGTATTTT. Combining the CDR3 with reference TRBV11-2 and TRBJ2-3 gives the whole variable domain EAGVAQSPRYKIIEKRQSVAFWCNPISGHATLYWYQQILGQGPKLLIQFQNNGVVDDSQLPKDRFSAERLKGVDSTLKIQPAKLEDSAVYLCASSSPGPTDTQYFGPGTRLTVL.

This clonotype came up many times. The J gene is TRBJ1-5, the V gene TRBV7-2, with TRBD1 identical over 9 bases. The J segment lost 9 bases and the V segment lost 1 base, leaving 7 bases of the junction unmatched. CDR3 length: 15 residues. The germline CDR1 and CDR2 sequences are SGHTA and FQGNSA. The CDR3 coding sequence is TGTGCCAGCAGCTTAGAAGGGACAGGGCGTCGGCCCCAGCATTTT. Translating it yields CASSLEGTGRRPQHF. Combining the CDR3 with reference TRBV7-2 and TRBJ1-5 gives the whole variable domain GAGVSQSPSNKVTEKGKDVELRCDPISGHTALYWYRQSLGQGLEFLIYFQGNSAPDKSGLPSDRFSAERTGGSVSTLTIQRTQQEDSAVYLCASSLEGTGRRPQHFGDGTRLSIL.

The chain employs TRBV5-4 and TRBJ2-3, with D unclear. Trimming pared 4 bases from V and 5 bases from J, leaving 11 bases between. The CDR3 is 13 residues long. CDR1 and CDR2 (germline): SGHNT, YYREEE (reference sequence). The CDR3 DNA is TGTGCCAGCAGCCGTGGGGTAGGAGATACGCAGTATTTT. As protein: CASSRGVGDTQYF. Full variable domain (rest looked up from reference TRBV5-4 and TRBJ2-3): ETGVTQSPTHLIKTRGQQVTLRCSSQSGHNTVSWYQQALGQGPQFIFQYYREEENGRGNFPPRFSGLQFPNYSSELNVNALELDDSALYLCASSRGVGDTQYFGPGTRLTVL.

In its sample, this clonotype was seen many times. The gene calls are TRBV7-8 and TRBJ1-3; TRBD1 is a possible D gene (5 bases). The germline gives CDR1 SGHVS, CDR2 FQNEAQ. The CDR3 is 13 amino acids. Trimming pared 1 base from V and 7 bases from J, leaving 8 bases between. The CDR3 DNA reads as TGTGCCAGCAGCTTAGGGGGGGGTAACACCATATATTTT. Its protein is CASSLGGGNTIYF. The complete variable domain, with remaining parts taken from reference TRBV7-8 and TRBJ1-3, reads GAGVSQSPRYKVAKRGQDVALRCDPISGHVSLFWYQQALGQGPEFLTYFQNEAQLDKSGLPSDRFFAERPEGSVSTLKIQRTQQEDSAVYLCASSLGGGNTIYFGEGSWLTVV.

This clonotype has ten or more counts. J is TRBJ1-1 and V is TRBV10-3; 7 nucleotides align to TRBD1. V lost 3 bases to trimming and J lost 1 base; unmatched junction nucleotides: 5. This CDR3 is built from 15 residues. The germline gives CDR1 ENHRY, CDR2 SYGVKD. The CDR3 sequence: CAISDGTAQNTEAFF. The CDR3 DNA reads as TGTGCCATCAGTGACGGGACAGCACAGAACACTGAAGCTTTCTTT.

This clonotype was counted ten times or more. This sequence joins TRBV7-2 and TRBJ1-1, with D possibly TRBD1 on 6 matching bases. CDR1 is SGHTA, CDR2 FQGNSA, per germline. CDR3 length: 14 amino acids. V dropped 4 bases and J dropped 1 base, with 10 bases sitting between them. The CDR3 DNA reads TGTGCCAGCAGCTGGATGGACAGGAACACTGAAGCTTTCTTT. It is translated as CASSWMDRNTEAFF.

This clonotype was seen many times. This chain uses TRBV20-1 with TRBJ2-3, with TRBD2 as a possible D gene (6 bases). The CDR3 totals 15 residues. Germline CDR1 reads DFQATT; CDR2 reads SNEGSKA (reference sequence). Between the trimmed V and J ends, which lost 3 bases and 6 bases, there was a span of 19 bases. The CDR3 protein is CSASVGPAGWDTQYF. CDR3 in DNA: TGCAGTGCTAGCGTGGGACCTGCGGGATGGGATACGCAGTATTTT.

This clonotype was detected many times. The gene calls are TRBV10-3 and TRBJ2-7; D uncertain. CDR1 and CDR2 from the germline V gene are ENHRY and SYGVKD. The length of the CDR3 is 15 residues. Deletions cut 10 bases from V and 0 bases from J, with 19 bases between. CDR3 sequence (DNA): TGTGCCAGCTCGCTCGGACCCAGGAGCTCCTACGAGCAGTACGTC. Its protein product is CASSLGPRSSYEQYV.

In this sample, this clonotype turned up many times. The gene calls are TRBV12-3 or TRBV12-4 and TRBJ1-5, with D possibly being TRBD1 (6 bases). Deletions cut 5 bases from V and 4 bases from J, with 12 bases between. The CDR3 sequence is 14 residues long. The CDR3 spells CASSRTAENQPQHF. The DNA for the CDR3 is TGTGCCAGCAGTCGGACAGCCGAAAATCAGCCCCAGCATTTT.

J is TRBJ2-7 and V is TRBV6-5; 9 bases line up with TRBD2. The germline V gene has CDR1 MNHEY and CDR2 SVGAGI. The CDR3 spans 16 residues. V shed 4 bases and J 3 bases; nucleotides not matched to a gene: 10. CDR3 DNA sequence: TGTGCCAGCAGTTGGTTAAAGCGGGGGGCTCACTACGAGCAGTACTTC. This sequence encodes CASSWLKRGAHYEQYF.

Ten or more counts support this clonotype. The rearrangement joins TRBV7-3 to TRBJ2-7, with D hard to call. The CDR3 is 11 residues long. Trimming removed 5 bases at V and 5 bases at J, with 7 bases between. From germline, CDR1 is SGHTA and CDR2 FQGTGA. In DNA, the CDR3 is TGTGCCAGCAGCGCCCGAGACGAGCAGTACGTC. Its translation: CASSARDEQYV.

This clonotype was detected many times. The chain is built from TRBV7-9 and TRBJ1-5, with D uncertain. Trimming shortened V by 1 base and J by 3 bases, and 10 bases separated the two germline ends. Germline V gene data show CDR1 as SEHNR and CDR2 as FQNEAQ (reference sequence). This CDR3 spans 15 amino acids. The CDR3 is CASSLVGGYNQPQHF. DNA of the CDR3: TGTGCCAGCAGCTTAGTTGGCGGGTACAATCAGCCCCAGCATTTT.

Here the CDR3 reads CASSLYSSPTNTGELFF. The DNA for the CDR3 is TGTGCCAGCAGCTTATATTCGTCACCGACGAACACCGGGGAGCTGTTTTTT. V gene TRBV7-6 combines with J gene TRBJ2-2; D remains unclear. From germline, CDR1 is SGHVS and CDR2 FNYEAQ. Between the trimmed V and J ends, which lost 2 bases and 0 bases, there was a span of 13 bases. This CDR3 has 17 residues.

V and J are TRBV7-8 and TRBJ2-7, with D tentatively TRBD2 (6 bases). The CDR3 consists of 14 residues. Germline V lookup: CDR1 SGHVS, CDR2 FQNEAQ. V gave up 5 bases and J gave up 4 bases, with 15 bases separating them. The CDR3 protein is CASSTYGGDYEQYF. The CDR3 region has the DNA TGTGCCAGCAGCACGTACGGCGGGGATTACGAGCAGTACTTC.

V is TRBV20-1 and J is TRBJ1-2; D is perhaps TRBD1 (6 bases). Trimming stripped 7 bases from V and 4 bases from J, with 13 bases between. The CDR3 contains 12 residues. CDR1 and CDR2 from the germline V gene are DFQATT and SNEGSKA (reference sequence). CDR3 coding DNA: TGCAGTGTGGGGGGGGCGGGCTATGGCTACACCTTC. Protein sequence: CSVGGAGYGYTF.

This clonotype was seen many times. This chain uses TRBV29-1 with TRBJ2-3; D gene uncertain. The CDR3 covers 11 residues. Germline V gene lookup returns CDR1 SQVTM and CDR2 ANQGSEA. Trimming pared 2 bases from V and 6 bases from J, leaving 6 bases between. The CDR3: CSVERFDTQYF. The CDR3 nucleotides are TGCAGCGTTGAACGCTTTGATACGCAGTATTTT.